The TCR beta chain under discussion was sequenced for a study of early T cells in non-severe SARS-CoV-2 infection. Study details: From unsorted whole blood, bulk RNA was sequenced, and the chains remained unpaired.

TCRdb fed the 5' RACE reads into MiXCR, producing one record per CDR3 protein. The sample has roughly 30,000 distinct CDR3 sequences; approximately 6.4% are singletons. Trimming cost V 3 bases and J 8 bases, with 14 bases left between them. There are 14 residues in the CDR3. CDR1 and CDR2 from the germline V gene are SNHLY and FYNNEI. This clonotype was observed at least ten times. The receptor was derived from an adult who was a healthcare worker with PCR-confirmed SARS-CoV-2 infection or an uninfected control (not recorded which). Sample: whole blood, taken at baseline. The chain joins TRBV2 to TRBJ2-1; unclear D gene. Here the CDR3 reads CASSEGFDVDEQFF. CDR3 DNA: TGTGCCAGCAGTGAGGGGTTTGACGTCGATGAGCAGTTCTTC.